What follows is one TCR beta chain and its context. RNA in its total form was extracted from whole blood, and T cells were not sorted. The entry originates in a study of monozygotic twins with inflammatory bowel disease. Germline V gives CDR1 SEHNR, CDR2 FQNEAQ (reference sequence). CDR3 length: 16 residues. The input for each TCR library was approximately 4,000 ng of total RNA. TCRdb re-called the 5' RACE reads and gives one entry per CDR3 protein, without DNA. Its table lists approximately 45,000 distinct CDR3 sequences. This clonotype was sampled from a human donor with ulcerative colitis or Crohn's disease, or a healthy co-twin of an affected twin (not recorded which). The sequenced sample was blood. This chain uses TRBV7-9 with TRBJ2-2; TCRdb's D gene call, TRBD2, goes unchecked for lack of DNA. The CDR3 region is CASPRLARGDTGELFF.